This entry describes one T cell receptor beta chain. The data originate from a study of cytomegalovirus exposure and HLA in healthy donors. With V trimmed by 0 bases and J by 2 bases, 4 bases remained unmatched. The germline CDR1 and CDR2 sequences are SGHRS and YFSETQ. The CDR3 has 16 residues. The PCR employed 60 Vbeta primers together with 13 Jbeta primers. Clones were read by immunoSEQ multiplex PCR, and TCRdb kept only the in-frame ones, dropping some. The sample includes about 140,000 clones, about four fifths seen only once; the top ten take over 1%. This chain links TRBV5-1 with TRBJ1-3; 8 bases line up with TRBD1. The specimen sequenced was PBMCs. The source of this sequence is a male donor in good health and CMV-seropositive. DNA for the CDR3: TGCGCCAGCAGCTTGGGGGACAGGTCGGCTGGAAACACCATATATTTT. This translates into CASSLGDRSAGNTIYF.